This TCR beta chain originates from a study of cytotoxic CD8 clonotypes in ibrutinib-treated CLL (dated by TCRdb to about 2021). Some background on the complete study: In this cohort, around 15 patients were treatment-naive and some 10 were relapsed/refractory, while under 18 had unmutated IGHV. Responses were partial in some 24 patients and complete in 2; after median about 63 months follow-up, about 14 stayed in remission and 12 progressed. Response samples were obtained after a median of approximately twelve months of treatment, with a range of roughly 6 to 36 months. On average, each sample had 255,043 productive templates and about 89,000 productive rearrangements. Of the 90 or so participants in the trial, 25 to 30 had longitudinal samples available. Cryopreserved peripheral blood mononuclear cells were collected before treatment, at response, and at either disease progression or sustained remission. Patients were still on ibrutinib when every remission and progressive disease sample was collected.

In light of the paper, this sample's time point label describes: around 25 months on ibrutinib. For TCR beta library preparation, approximately 2 micrograms of genomic DNA were isolated from cryopreserved PBMCs. High-throughput TCR beta sequencing was performed on longitudinal blood samples from CLL patients receiving ibrutinib monotherapy. The patients took part in an open-label, single-center phase 2 trial of ibrutinib monotherapy. Overall results and qualifications from the work: Public clonotypes were rare and either shrank or stayed stable during treatment, and the rise in clonality at ibrutinib response reflected expansion of private clonotypes. Sustained-remission and progressing patients did not have matched sampling times, and lymph node repertoires were not examined. Baseline clonality was found to be higher than that of age-matched healthy donors and was strongly correlated with circulating CD8+ T-cell counts. An increase in clonality was observed at ibrutinib response, with clonality remaining stable during sustained remission and falling back toward baseline at progression.

The goal of deep resolution MiSeq sequencing was a depth between 1 in 1 million and 1 in 200,000 T cells, and coverage averaged 10x per clonotype. The immunoSEQ hsTCRB Kit was used to generate TCR beta libraries. Under the source paper's analysis protocol: The data were analyzed with ImmunoSEQ Analyzer and ImmunoSEQ Data Assistant, and V, D and J gene assignments followed IMGT definitions. Clonality was computed as one minus normalized Shannon entropy of productive rearrangement frequencies, ranging from 0 to 1. Public clonotype analysis was restricted to overrepresented clonotypes comprising at least 0.05% of each patient's repertoire. Roughly 12 age-matched healthy donor repertoires from immuneACCESS were used as controls for clonality. This is the immuneACCESS table as TCRdb keeps it, with only in-frame sequences that have V and J called. A part of the clones is gone; compared with another copy, unresolved V genes explain less than half, and the rest is unexplained. V, J and clone size derive from that table, while D and trimming were established from the DNA sequence. Counted in this sample were under 300,000 clones; roughly 70% of them appeared once. The top ten clones comprise 15% of the sample.

Turning to this clone: This receptor's antigen is unknown. Base qualities are missing; no much larger clone stands one base away.

V is pared back by 7 bases and J by 0 bases, with 12 bases lying between the germline termini. The cysteine opens and the phenylalanine closes a CDR3 of 15 amino acids. Of the read, only the CDR3 DNA is kept; its 45 bases are in frame from base 1. The CDR1 and CDR2 encoded by the germline V gene (reference sequence) are MNHNY and SVGAGI. The source is a human donor with chronic lymphocytic leukemia. This specimen consisted of PBMCs, obtained after 24 months of ibrutinib treatment. The chain uses TRBV6-6 and TRBJ2-2; TRBD1 is perhaps the D gene, given 6 matching bases. The CDR3: CASNRDTTNTGELFF. The DNA sequence reads TGTGCCAGCAATCGGGACACAACGAACACCGGGGAGCTGTTTTTT.